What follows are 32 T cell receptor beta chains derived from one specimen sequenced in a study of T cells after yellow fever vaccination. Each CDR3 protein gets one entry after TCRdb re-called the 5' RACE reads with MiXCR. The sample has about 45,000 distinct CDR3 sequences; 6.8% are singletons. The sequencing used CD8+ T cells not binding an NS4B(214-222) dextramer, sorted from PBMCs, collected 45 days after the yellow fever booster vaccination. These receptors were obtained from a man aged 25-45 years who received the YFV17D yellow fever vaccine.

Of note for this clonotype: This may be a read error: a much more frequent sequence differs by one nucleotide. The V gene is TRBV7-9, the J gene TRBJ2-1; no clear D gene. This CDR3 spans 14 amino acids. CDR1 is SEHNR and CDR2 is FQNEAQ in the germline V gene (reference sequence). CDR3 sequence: CASSTLDGGHEQSF. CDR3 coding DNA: TGTGCCAGCAGCACCTTGGATGGTGGGCATGAGCAGTCCTTC.

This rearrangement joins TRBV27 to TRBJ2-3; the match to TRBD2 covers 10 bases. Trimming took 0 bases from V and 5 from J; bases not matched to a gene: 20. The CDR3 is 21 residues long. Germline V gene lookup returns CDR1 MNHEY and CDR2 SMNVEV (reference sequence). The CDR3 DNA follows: TGTGCCAGCAGTTTATCGAGGGGGCCAGGACTAGCGGAATCAGCATTAGATACGCAGTATTTT. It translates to CASSLSRGPGLAESALDTQYF.

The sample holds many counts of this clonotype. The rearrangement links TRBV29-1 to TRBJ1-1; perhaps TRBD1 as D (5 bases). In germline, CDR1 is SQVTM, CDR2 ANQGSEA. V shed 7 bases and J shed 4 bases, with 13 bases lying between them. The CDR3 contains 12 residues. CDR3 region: CSELRVTTEAFF. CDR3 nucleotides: TGCAGCGAACTCAGGGTGACCACTGAAGCTTTCTTT.

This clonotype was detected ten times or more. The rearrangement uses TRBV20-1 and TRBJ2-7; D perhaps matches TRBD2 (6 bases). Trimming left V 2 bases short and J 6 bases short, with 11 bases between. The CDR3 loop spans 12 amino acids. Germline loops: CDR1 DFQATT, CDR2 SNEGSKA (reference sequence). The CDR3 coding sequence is TGCAGTGCTAGACAGGGACTTAGCGAGCAGTACTTC. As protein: CSARQGLSEQYF.

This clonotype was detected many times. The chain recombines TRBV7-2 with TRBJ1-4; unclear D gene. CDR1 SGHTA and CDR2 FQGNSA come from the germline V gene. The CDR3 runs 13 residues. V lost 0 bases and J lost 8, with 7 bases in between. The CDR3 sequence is CASSLALGEKLFF. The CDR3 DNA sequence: TGTGCCAGCAGCTTAGCGCTTGGGGAAAAACTGTTTTTT.

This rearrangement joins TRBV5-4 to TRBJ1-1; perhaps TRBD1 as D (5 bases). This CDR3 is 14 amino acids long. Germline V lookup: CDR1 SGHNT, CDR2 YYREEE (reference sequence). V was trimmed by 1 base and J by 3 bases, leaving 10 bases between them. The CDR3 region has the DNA TGTGCCAGCAGCTTGAACCCGGGGGACACTGAAGCTTTCTTT. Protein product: CASSLNPGDTEAFF.

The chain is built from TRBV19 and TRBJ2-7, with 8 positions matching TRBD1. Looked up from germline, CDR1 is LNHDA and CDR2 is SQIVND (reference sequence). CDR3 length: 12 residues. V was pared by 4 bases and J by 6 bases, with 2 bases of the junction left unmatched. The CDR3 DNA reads TGTGCCAGTAGTAACGGACAGGGCGAGCAGTACTTC. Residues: CASSNGQGEQYF.

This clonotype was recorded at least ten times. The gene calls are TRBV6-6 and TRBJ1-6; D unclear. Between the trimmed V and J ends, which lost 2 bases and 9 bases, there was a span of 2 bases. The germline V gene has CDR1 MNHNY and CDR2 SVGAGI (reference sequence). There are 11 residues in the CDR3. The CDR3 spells CASSYGSPLHF. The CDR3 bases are TGTGCCAGCAGTTACGGTTCACCCCTCCACTTT.

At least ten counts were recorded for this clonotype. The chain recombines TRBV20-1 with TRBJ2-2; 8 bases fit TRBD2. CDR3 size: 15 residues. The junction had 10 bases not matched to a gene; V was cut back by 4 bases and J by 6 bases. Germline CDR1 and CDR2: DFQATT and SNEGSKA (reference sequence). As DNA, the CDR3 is TGCAGTGCTACCTACGGGAGGGGTAGATCCGGGGAGCTGTTTTTT. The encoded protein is CSATYGRGRSGELFF.

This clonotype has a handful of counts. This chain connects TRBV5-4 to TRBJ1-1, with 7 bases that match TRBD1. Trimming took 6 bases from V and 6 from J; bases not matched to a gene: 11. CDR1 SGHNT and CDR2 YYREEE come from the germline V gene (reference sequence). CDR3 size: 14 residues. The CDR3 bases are TGTGCCAGCAACCCGGGAGGGGGCTTATCTGAAGCTTTCTTT. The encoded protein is CASNPGGGLSEAFF.

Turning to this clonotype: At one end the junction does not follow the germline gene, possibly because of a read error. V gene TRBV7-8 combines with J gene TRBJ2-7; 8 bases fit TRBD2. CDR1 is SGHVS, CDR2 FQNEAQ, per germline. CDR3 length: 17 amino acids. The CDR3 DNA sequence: TGTGCCATCAGCTTAACCCTAGCGGGCGAGCCGTCTAGAGAGCAGTACTTC. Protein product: CAISLTLAGEPSREQYF. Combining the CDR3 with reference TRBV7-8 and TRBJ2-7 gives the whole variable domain GAGVSQSPRYKVAKRGQDVALRCDPISGHVSLFWYQQALGQGPEFLTYFQNEAQLDKSGLPSDRFFAERPEGSVSTLKIQRTQQEDSAVYLCAISLTLAGEPSREQYFGPGTRLTVT.

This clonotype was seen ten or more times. CDR3: CASSTLRDYQETQYF. The CDR3 DNA is TGTGCCAGCAGTACCCTTCGGGATTACCAAGAGACCCAGTACTTC. V usage is TRBV6-2 or TRBV6-3 and J usage is TRBJ2-5; TRBD2 is a possible D gene (5 bases). The CDR3 covers 15 residues. V lost 5 bases and J 0 bases, leaving 13 bases between the germline ends. Germline values: CDR1 MNHEY, CDR2 SVGEGT.

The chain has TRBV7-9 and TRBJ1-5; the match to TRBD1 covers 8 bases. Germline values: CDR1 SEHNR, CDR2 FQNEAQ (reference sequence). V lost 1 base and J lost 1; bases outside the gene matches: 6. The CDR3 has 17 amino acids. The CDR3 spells CASSLEFGTGSNQPQHF. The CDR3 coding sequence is TGTGCCAGCAGCTTAGAATTTGGGACAGGCAGCAATCAGCCCCAGCATTTT.

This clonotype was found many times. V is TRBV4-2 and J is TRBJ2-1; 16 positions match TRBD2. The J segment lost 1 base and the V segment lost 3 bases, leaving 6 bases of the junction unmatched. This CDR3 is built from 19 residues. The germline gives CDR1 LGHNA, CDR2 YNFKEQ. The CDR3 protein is CASSHPEGLAGGSYNEQFF. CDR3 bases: TGTGCCAGCAGCCACCCCGAGGGACTAGCGGGAGGGTCCTACAATGAGCAGTTCTTC.

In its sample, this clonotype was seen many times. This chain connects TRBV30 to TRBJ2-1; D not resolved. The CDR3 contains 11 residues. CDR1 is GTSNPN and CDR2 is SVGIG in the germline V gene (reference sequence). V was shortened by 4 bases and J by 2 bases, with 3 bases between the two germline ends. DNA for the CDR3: TGTGCCTGGATCACCTACAATGAGCAGTTCTTC. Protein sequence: CAWITYNEQFF. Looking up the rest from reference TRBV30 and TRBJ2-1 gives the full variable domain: SQTIHQWPATLVQPVGSPLSLECTVEGTSNPNLYWYRQAAGRGLQLLFYSVGIGQISSEVPQNLSASRPQDRQFILSSKKLLLSDSGFYLCAWITYNEQFFGPGTRLTVL.

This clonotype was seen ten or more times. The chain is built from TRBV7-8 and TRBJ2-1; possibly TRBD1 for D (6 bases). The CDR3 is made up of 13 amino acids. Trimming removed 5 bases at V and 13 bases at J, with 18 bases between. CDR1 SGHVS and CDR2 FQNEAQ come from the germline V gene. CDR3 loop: CASSRGWGLDQFF. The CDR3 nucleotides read TGTGCCAGCAGCAGGGGTTGGGGGCTTGATCAGTTCTTC.

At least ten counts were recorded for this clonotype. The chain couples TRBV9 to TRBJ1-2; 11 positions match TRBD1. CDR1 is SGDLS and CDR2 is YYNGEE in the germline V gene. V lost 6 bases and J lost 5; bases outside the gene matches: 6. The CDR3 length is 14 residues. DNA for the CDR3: TGTGCCAGCAAGAGGACAGGGGGCGCTTATGGCTACACCTTC. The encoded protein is CASKRTGGAYGYTF. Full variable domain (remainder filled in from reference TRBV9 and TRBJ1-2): DSGVTQTPKHLITATGQRVTLRCSPRSGDLSVYWYQQSLDQGLQFLIQYYNGEERAKGNILERFSAQQFPDLHSELNLSSLELGDSALYFCASKRTGGAYGYTFGSGTRLTVV.

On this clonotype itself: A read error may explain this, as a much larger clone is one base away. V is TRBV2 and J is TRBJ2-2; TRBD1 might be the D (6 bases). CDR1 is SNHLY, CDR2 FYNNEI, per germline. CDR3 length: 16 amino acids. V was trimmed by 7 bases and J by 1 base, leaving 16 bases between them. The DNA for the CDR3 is TGTGCCAGCATGCCGGCTGGGGGCCAGAACACCGGGGAGCTGTTTTTT. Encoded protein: CASMPAGGQNTGELFF.

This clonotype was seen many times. CDR3 coding DNA: TGTGCCAGCAGCTGGGACAGGGGGATAGAGAATGAGCAGTTCTTC. It yields the protein CASSWDRGIENEQFF. This sequence joins TRBV5-6 and TRBJ2-1; 11 bases agree with TRBD1. V dropped 3 bases and J dropped 7; count of bases not matched to a gene: 6. The germline V gene encodes CDR1 SGHDT and CDR2 YYEEEE. This CDR3 contains 15 residues.

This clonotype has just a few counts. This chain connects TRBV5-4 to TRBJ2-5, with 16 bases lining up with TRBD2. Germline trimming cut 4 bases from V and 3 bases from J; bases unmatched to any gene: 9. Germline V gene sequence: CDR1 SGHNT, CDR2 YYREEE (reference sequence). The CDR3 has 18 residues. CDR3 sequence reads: CASSASGLAGGVEETQYF. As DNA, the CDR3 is TGTGCCAGCAGCGCCTCGGGACTAGCGGGAGGGGTAGAAGAGACCCAGTACTTC.

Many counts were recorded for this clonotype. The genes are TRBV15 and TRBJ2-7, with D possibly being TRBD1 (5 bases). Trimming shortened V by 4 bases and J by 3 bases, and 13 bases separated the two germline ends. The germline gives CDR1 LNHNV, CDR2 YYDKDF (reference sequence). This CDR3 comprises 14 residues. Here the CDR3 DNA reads TGTGCCACCAGCACCCAGGGTGGCTTCTACGAGCAGTACTTC. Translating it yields CATSTQGGFYEQYF.

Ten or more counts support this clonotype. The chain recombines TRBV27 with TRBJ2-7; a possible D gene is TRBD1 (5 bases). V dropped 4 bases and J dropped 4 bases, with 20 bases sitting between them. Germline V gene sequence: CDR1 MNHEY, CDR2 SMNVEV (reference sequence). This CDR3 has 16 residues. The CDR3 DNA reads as TGTGCCAGCAGTTCGACGCCTGGCAGGGCGGAGTACGAGCAGTACTTC. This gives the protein CASSSTPGRAEYEQYF.

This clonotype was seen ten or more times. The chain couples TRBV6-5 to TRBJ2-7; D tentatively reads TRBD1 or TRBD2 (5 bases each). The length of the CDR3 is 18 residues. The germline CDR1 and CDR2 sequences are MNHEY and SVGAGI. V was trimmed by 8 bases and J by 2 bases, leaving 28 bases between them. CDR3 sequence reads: CASLGFLGLRDLPYEQYF. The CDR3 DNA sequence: TGTGCCAGCCTGGGATTTTTGGGGCTTCGGGACCTGCCCTACGAGCAGTACTTC.

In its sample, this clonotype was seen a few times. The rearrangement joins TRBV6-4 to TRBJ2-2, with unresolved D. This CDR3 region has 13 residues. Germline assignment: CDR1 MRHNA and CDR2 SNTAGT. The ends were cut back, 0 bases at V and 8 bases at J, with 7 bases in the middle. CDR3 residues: CASSDSAAGELFF. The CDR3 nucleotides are TGTGCCAGCAGTGACTCGGCTGCTGGGGAGCTGTTTTTT.

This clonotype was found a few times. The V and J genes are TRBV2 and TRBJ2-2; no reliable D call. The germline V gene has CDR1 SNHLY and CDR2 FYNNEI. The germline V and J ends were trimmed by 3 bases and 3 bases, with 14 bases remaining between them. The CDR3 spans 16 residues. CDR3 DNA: TGTGCCAGCAGTGACCCTACTGGAGTGGACACCGGGGAGCTGTTTTTT. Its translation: CASSDPTGVDTGELFF.

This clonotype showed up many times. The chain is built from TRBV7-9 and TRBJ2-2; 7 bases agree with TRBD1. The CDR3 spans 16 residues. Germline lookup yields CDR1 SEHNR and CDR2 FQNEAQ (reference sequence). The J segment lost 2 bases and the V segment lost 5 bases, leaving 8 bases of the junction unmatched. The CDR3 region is CASSGPTGTNTGELFF. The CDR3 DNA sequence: TGTGCCAGCAGCGGGCCGACAGGGACAAACACCGGGGAGCTGTTTTTT. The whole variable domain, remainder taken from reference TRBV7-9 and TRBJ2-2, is DTGVSQNPRHKITKRGQNVTFRCDPISEHNRLYWYRQTLGQGPEFLTYFQNEAQLEKSRLLSDRFSAERPKGSFSTLEIQRTEQGDSAMYLCASSGPTGTNTGELFFGEGSRLTVL.

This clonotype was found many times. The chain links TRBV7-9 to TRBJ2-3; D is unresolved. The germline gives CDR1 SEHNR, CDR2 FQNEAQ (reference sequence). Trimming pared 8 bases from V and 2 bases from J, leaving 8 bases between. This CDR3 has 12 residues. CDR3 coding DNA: TGTGCCAGCGGACCTGCCACAGATACGCAGTATTTT. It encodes CASGPATDTQYF.

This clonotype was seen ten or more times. CDR3 region: CSARLWTQETQYF. The CDR3 coding sequence is TGCAGTGCTAGGCTCTGGACGCAAGAGACCCAGTACTTC. The J gene is TRBJ2-5, the V gene TRBV20-1; D ambiguous. The V gene's germline CDR1 is DFQATT and CDR2 SNEGSKA (reference sequence). V was trimmed by 3 bases and J by 2 bases, leaving 10 bases between them. CDR3 length: 13 residues.

In DNA form, the CDR3 reads TGTGCCAGCACCCGAAGGTCTCAGGGGGCGCTTTGGAATGAGCAGTTCTTC. Protein sequence: CASTRRSQGALWNEQFF. The chain recombines TRBV5-6 with TRBJ2-1; 8 nucleotides agree with TRBD1. After removal of 6 bases from V and 7 bases from J, the junction contained 18 bases not matched to a gene. Per germline, CDR1 SGHDT and CDR2 YYEEEE. The CDR3 is 17 amino acids.

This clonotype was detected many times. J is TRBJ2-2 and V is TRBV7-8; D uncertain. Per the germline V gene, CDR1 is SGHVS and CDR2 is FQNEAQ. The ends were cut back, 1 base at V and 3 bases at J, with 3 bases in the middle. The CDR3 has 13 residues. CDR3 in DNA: TGTGCCAGCAGCTTAGATCACACCGGGGAGCTGTTTTTT. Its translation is CASSLDHTGELFF.

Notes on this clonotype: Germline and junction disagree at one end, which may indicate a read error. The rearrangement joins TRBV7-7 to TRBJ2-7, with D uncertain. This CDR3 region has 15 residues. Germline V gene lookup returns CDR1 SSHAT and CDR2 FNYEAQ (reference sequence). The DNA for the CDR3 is TGTGCTAGCAGCTTCGGCGTGGGAACCCCCTACGAGCAGTACTTC. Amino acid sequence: CASSFGVGTPYEQYF. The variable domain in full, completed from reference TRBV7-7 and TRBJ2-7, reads GAGVSQSPRYKVTKRGQDVTLRCDPISSHATLYWYQQALGQGPEFLTYFNYEAQPDKSGLPSDRFSAERPEGSISTLTIQRTEQRDSAMYRCASSFGVGTPYEQYFGPGTRLTVT.

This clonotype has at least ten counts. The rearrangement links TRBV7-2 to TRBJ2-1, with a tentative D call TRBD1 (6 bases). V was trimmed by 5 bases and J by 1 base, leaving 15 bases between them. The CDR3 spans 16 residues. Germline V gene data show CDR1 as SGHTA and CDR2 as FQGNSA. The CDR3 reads CASSPRGGISYNEQFF. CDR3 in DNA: TGTGCCAGCAGCCCCCGAGGGGGAATATCCTACAATGAGCAGTTCTTC.